The 27 T cell receptor beta chains below all came from one sample that was sequenced in a study of regulatory T cells in long-lasting Graves disease. Time point here: persistent/refractory GD, antithyroid drugs over 5 years with positive TRAb. PBMC-derived RNA was used for the TCR library. With iRepertoire HTBI primers and Arm-PCR of CDR3 regions, TCR beta libraries were built. TCRdb redid the calling of the multiplex PCR reads with MiXCR, one entry per CDR3 protein. This sample carries around 460,000 distinct CDR3 sequences, less than 25% of them seen once, and the ten largest clones take around 12%. The starting material was peripheral blood mononuclear cells (PBMCs), obtained when the disease was refractory, from a patient treated with antithyroid drugs. The receptors shown here come from a female donor with Graves disease.

This clonotype was counted ten times or more. The genes are TRBV28 and TRBJ2-7; TRBD1 might be the D (6 bases). V was cut by 4 bases and J by 0 bases, with 13 bases left in between. This CDR3 spans 15 amino acids. Germline V lookup: CDR1 MDHEN, CDR2 SYDVKM. CDR3 protein: CASSSTRGGSYEQYF. The DNA of the CDR3 is TGTGCCAGCAGTTCAACCAGGGGCGGCTCCTACGAGCAGTACTTC. Filled out from reference TRBV28 and TRBJ2-7, the complete variable domain reads DVKVTQSSRYLVKRTGEKVFLECVQDMDHENMFWYRQDPGLGLRLIYFSYDVKMKEKGDIPEGYSVSREKKERFSLILESASTNQTSMYLCASSSTRGGSYEQYFGPGTRLTVT.

The V gene is TRBV11-3, the J gene TRBJ1-2; 8 positions agree with TRBD1. Trimming cost V 4 bases and J 8 bases; bases outside gene matches: 12. Germline CDR1 and CDR2: SGHNT and YENEEA. The CDR3 contains 15 residues. The CDR3 reads CASSYETLTGEGYTF. CDR3 coding DNA: TGTGCCAGCAGCTATGAGACGCTGACAGGGGAAGGCTACACCTTC.

The chain has TRBV7-2 and TRBJ2-2, with 7 bases lining up with TRBD2. The CDR3 has 15 amino acids. Trimming at V came to 5 bases and at J to 5 bases, leaving 8 bases not matched to a gene. Germline V CDR1 and CDR2: SGHTA, FQGNSA. The CDR3 nucleotides are TGTGCCAGCAGCCCCAAAGCGGGACGGACCGGGGAGCTGTTTTTT. Protein product: CASSPKAGRTGELFF.

This chain connects TRBV2 to TRBJ2-3; D gene ambiguous. V was trimmed by 1 base and J by 3 bases, leaving 2 bases between them. This CDR3 spans 12 amino acids. Germline V lookup: CDR1 SNHLY, CDR2 FYNNEI. Written as DNA, the CDR3 is TGTGCCAGCAGTGAAGTTACAGATACGCAGTATTTT. Amino acid sequence: CASSEVTDTQYF.

This clonotype showed up many times. The chain employs TRBV15 and TRBJ1-4, with 8 positions matching TRBD1. This CDR3 has 14 amino acids. Germline-derived CDR1 and CDR2 are LNHNV and YYDKDF (reference sequence). The junction had 7 bases not matched to a gene; V was cut back by 8 bases and J by 5 bases. DNA of the CDR3: TGTGCCACCGAAAGACAGGGGATAAATGAAAAACTGTTTTTT. Translated: CATERQGINEKLFF.

This chain links TRBV3-1 with TRBJ2-5; 9 positions agree with TRBD2. The trim removed 5 bases at V and 4 bases at J, leaving 11 bases unmatched. The CDR3 contains 16 residues. In germline, CDR1 is LGHDT, CDR2 YNNKEL (reference sequence). The CDR3 DNA sequence: TGTGCCAGCAGCTGGCGAGGGGGACTAGCCAGAGAGACCCAGTACTTC. This encodes CASSWRGGLARETQYF.

V and J are TRBV30 and TRBJ2-5; D not resolved. With 4 bases removed from V and 4 bases from J, the gap between germline ends came to 16 bases. Per the germline V gene, CDR1 is GTSNPN and CDR2 is SVGIG (reference sequence). CDR3 size: 14 residues. In DNA, the CDR3 is TGTGCCTGGATGCCCGGGCCCTACTTAGAGACCCAGTACTTC. It encodes CAWMPGPYLETQYF.

The chain carries TRBV6-1 and TRBJ1-5; no firm D call. The V gene lost 5 bases and the J gene lost 5 bases, with 10 bases spanning the gap. Germline V gives CDR1 MNHNS, CDR2 SASEGT. This CDR3 has 13 residues. The CDR3 reads CASSRTPYQPQHF. The CDR3 DNA follows: TGTGCCAGCAGTCGAACGCCCTATCAGCCCCAGCATTTT.

This chain links TRBV7-2 with TRBJ1-2; 7 nucleotides align to TRBD1. The junction had 13 bases not matched to a gene; V was cut back by 2 bases and J by 4 bases. Germline V gives CDR1 SGHTA, CDR2 FQGNSA. The CDR3 loop spans 17 amino acids. The CDR3 sequence: CASSLILGQGVLYGYTF. CDR3 nucleotide sequence: TGTGCCAGCAGCTTAATACTGGGTCAGGGGGTTCTCTATGGCTACACCTTC.

The V call is TRBV30, the J call TRBJ1-2, with 7 bases fitting TRBD1. This CDR3 spans 14 amino acids. J gave up 3 bases and V 8 bases, and 12 bases lay outside the gene matches. Germline CDR1 is GTSNPN and CDR2 is SVGIG (reference sequence). The CDR3 DNA reads as TGTGCCCGGCAACAGGGGCACGGTGACTATGGCTACACCTTC. Residues: CARQQGHGDYGYTF.

The chain is built from TRBV2 and TRBJ2-7; perhaps D is TRBD1 or TRBD2 (6 bases each). Trimming took off 6 bases at V and 3 bases at J, with 18 bases between the two ends. This CDR3 has 15 residues. Germline values: CDR1 SNHLY, CDR2 FYNNEI. The CDR3 spells CASSQEGGNFYEQYF. Here the CDR3 DNA reads TGTGCCAGCAGCCAAGAGGGGGGAAACTTCTACGAGCAGTACTTC.

This clonotype has at least ten counts. This chain links TRBV12-3 or TRBV12-4 with TRBJ2-5; D is unresolved. The germline V and J ends were trimmed by 6 bases and 4 bases, with 9 bases remaining between them. This CDR3 comprises 12 residues. The CDR3 DNA is TGTGCCAGCAGCCCCGGGTTAGAGACCCAGTACTTC. It translates to CASSPGLETQYF.

At least ten counts were recorded for this clonotype. The chain links TRBV20-1 to TRBJ1-2, with D possibly TRBD1 on 5 matching bases. The germline V and J ends were trimmed by 3 bases and 4 bases, with 9 bases remaining between them. The germline V gene has CDR1 DFQATT and CDR2 SNEGSKA (reference sequence). This CDR3 comprises 12 residues. The CDR3 spells CSASGDGYGYTF. The CDR3 nucleotides are TGCAGTGCTAGTGGGGACGGCTATGGCTACACCTTC.

This chain joins TRBV27 and TRBJ2-5; the D gene could be TRBD1 or TRBD2 (5 bases each). CDR1 is MNHEY, CDR2 SMNVEV, per germline (reference sequence). Between the trimmed V and J ends, which lost 8 bases and 4 bases, there was a span of 23 bases. The CDR3 covers 16 residues. CDR3 residues: CASSQGAVPSRETQYF. For the CDR3, the DNA is TGTGCCAGCTCTCAGGGAGCGGTTCCGAGTCGAGAGACCCAGTACTTC.

The chain links TRBV6-9 to TRBJ2-2; the D is unclear. CDR1 is MNHGY and CDR2 is SVAAGI in the germline V gene. The V end lost 2 bases, the J end lost 7 bases, and 5 bases lay between the germline ends. This CDR3 has 12 amino acids. The CDR3 loop reads CASSYGFGELFF. CDR3 DNA: TGTGCCAGCAGTTATGGATTCGGGGAGCTGTTTTTT.

The chain joins TRBV30 to TRBJ1-6, with D tentatively TRBD1 (5 bases). Germline V gene lookup returns CDR1 GTSNPN and CDR2 SVGIG (reference sequence). V lost 4 bases and J 10 bases, leaving 17 bases between the germline ends. This CDR3 comprises 14 residues. For the CDR3, the DNA is TGTGCCTGGATACGTCGGGGCGGGGAATCACCCCTCCACTTT. Translated: CAWIRRGGESPLHF.

The genes are TRBV12-3 or TRBV12-4 and TRBJ2-1; weak D call: TRBD1 (7 bases). Trimming removed 3 bases at V and 5 bases at J, with 14 bases between. This CDR3 has 15 amino acids. The CDR3 nucleotides read TGTGCCAGCAGTTTCAGACAGGGAGGACACAATGAGCAGTTCTTC. The encoded protein is CASSFRQGGHNEQFF.

The genes are TRBV7-8 and TRBJ1-3, with D hard to call. Trimming cost V 1 base and J 1 base, with 11 bases left between them. Germline CDR1 and CDR2: SGHVS and FQNEAQ. The CDR3 runs 16 residues. The CDR3 region is CASSLEGPASGNTIYF. Written as DNA, the CDR3 is TGTGCCAGCAGCTTAGAAGGGCCGGCATCTGGAAACACCATATATTTT.

This clonotype was seen repeatedly, ten times or more. This rearrangement joins TRBV15 to TRBJ1-2; D remains unclear. Germline-derived CDR1 and CDR2 are LNHNV and YYDKDF (reference sequence). The CDR3 contains 13 residues. Trimming stripped 1 base from V and 8 bases from J, with 11 bases between. Written as DNA, the CDR3 is TGTGCCACCAGCAGAGGGGGAGTCGGCGGCTACACCTTC. This translates into CATSRGGVGGYTF.

A remark on this clonotype: A read error may be the cause here, since a much bigger clone is one base away. The genes are TRBV7-2 and TRBJ2-7; D call uncertain. Germline assignment: CDR1 SGHTA and CDR2 FQGNSA. The CDR3 has 16 amino acids. The CDR3 sequence: CASSVAHSLDPYEQYF. The CDR3 DNA follows: TGTGCCAGCAGCGTAGCCCACAGCCTAGACCCCTACGAGCAGTACTTC.

Notes on this clonotype: One end of the junction varies from germline; a read error may be responsible. The chain links TRBV20-1 to TRBJ1-1; D gene ambiguous. Germline V gene lookup returns CDR1 DFQATT and CDR2 SNEGSKA (reference sequence). This CDR3 is built from 15 residues. The CDR3 loop reads CSARGPAPRKAEAFF. The CDR3 region has the DNA TGCAGTGCCAGAGGACCGGCCCCAAGGAAGGCTGAAGCTTTCTTT.

This clonotype was counted a few times. The chain links TRBV7-2 to TRBJ1-3, with 10 positions matching TRBD1. The CDR3 length is 14 residues. Germline CDR1 SGHTA, CDR2 FQGNSA. V was pared by 5 bases and J by 8 bases, with 6 bases of the junction left unmatched. The CDR3, as DNA: TGTGCCAGCAGCACTAGACAGGGGGCGTACACCATATATTTT. Translating it yields CASSTRQGAYTIYF.

The chain combines TRBV19 with TRBJ2-1, with TRBD1 matching over 9 bases. There are 15 residues in the CDR3. Per the germline V gene, CDR1 is LNHDA and CDR2 is SQIVND (reference sequence). Trimming took 1 base from V and 12 from J; bases not matched to a gene: 10. The CDR3 DNA reads as TGTGCCAGTAGTATAGTGGGGACAGGGTCCCAGGTGCAGTTCTTC. Amino acid sequence: CASSIVGTGSQVQFF. Full variable domain (remainder filled in from reference TRBV19 and TRBJ2-1): DGGITQSPKYLFRKEGQNVTLSCEQNLNHDAMYWYRQDPGQGLRLIYYSQIVNDFQKGDIAEGYSVSREKKESFPLTVTSAQKNPTAFYLCASSIVGTGSQVQFFGPGTRLTVL.

A few counts support this clonotype. The CDR3, as DNA: TGTGCCAGCATCCCCTCTAATGGGGGCGCTTACGAGCAGTACTTC. This sequence encodes CASIPSNGGAYEQYF. The genes are TRBV7-9 and TRBJ2-7; D might be TRBD1 (6 bases). CDR1 and CDR2 (germline): SEHNR, FQNEAQ (reference sequence). This CDR3 is built from 15 residues. The V and J ends lost 7 bases and 4 bases respectively, with 20 bases between them.

This clonotype was counted many times. The V call is TRBV9, the J call TRBJ1-4; 9 bases agree with TRBD1. This CDR3 comprises 15 residues. CDR1 is SGDLS and CDR2 is YYNGEE in the germline V gene. V lost 4 bases and J lost 6; bases outside the gene matches: 7. In DNA, the CDR3 is TGTGCCAGCAGCCTCCGGGACAGGGTGTATGAAAAACTGTTTTTT. It codes for CASSLRDRVYEKLFF. Based on the CDR3 plus reference TRBV9 and TRBJ1-4, the full variable domain is DSGVTQTPKHLITATGQRVTLRCSPRSGDLSVYWYQQSLDQGLQFLIQYYNGEERAKGNILERFSAQQFPDLHSELNLSSLELGDSALYFCASSLRDRVYEKLFFGSGTQLSVL.

The chain joins TRBV19 to TRBJ2-1; D is tentatively TRBD1 or TRBD2 (6 bases each). From germline, CDR1 is LNHDA and CDR2 SQIVND (reference sequence). The CDR3 covers 17 residues. Trimming shortened V by 0 bases and J by 0 bases, and 12 bases separated the two germline ends. The CDR3 spells CASSIEIRGLSYNEQFF. CDR3 DNA sequence: TGTGCCAGTAGTATAGAAATTCGGGGGCTCTCCTACAATGAGCAGTTCTTC.

The sample holds many counts of this clonotype. The chain links TRBV28 to TRBJ1-5; perhaps TRBD1 as D (6 bases). The V end was cut by 6 bases, the J end by 6 bases, with 18 bases between. The CDR3 is 15 residues long. Germline V CDR1 and CDR2: MDHEN, SYDVKM. The CDR3 loop is CASRSSWGGGQPQHF. Here the CDR3 DNA reads TGTGCCAGCAGATCCTCTTGGGGGGGCGGTCAGCCCCAGCATTTT.